This T cell receptor beta chain was found in a study of technical replicates of blood from a handful of donors. Repertoires were generated with immunoSEQ multiplex PCR, while TCRdb's copy carries only in-frame clones and drops some. The sample consists of just over 95,000 clones, about 94% of them appearing once. Germline CDR1 SGHNT, CDR2 YYREEE (reference sequence). With 4 bases clipped from V and 5 bases from J, the junction kept 8 bases outside the gene matches. The CDR3 is made up of 14 amino acids. Sequences were obtained from T cells isolated from PBMCs. This chain joins TRBV5-4 and TRBJ2-7, with TRBD2 matching over 8 bases. This receptor was identified in a human donor in good health. The CDR3 reads CASSRSGSYDEQYF. CDR3 in DNA: TGTGCCAGCAGCCGCAGCGGGAGCTACGACGAGCAGTACTTC.